Below, one T cell receptor beta chain is given with its context. The specificity of this receptor is unknown. Base quality data are lacking; no much larger clone is found one base away. These data belong to a study of identical twins (dated by TCRdb to about 2016). Study-wide context: The study deep-sequenced TCR alpha and beta repertoires from monozygotic twins, unrelated adults of various ages and cord blood to test whether fetal clonotypes persist. Replicate twin experiments were performed at different times using different library preparation protocols to rule out contamination.

Every donor was a healthy Caucasian. The twin cohort comprised three pairs of female monozygotic twins, all aged about 18 to 30 years. Peripheral blood mononuclear cells were the source from which RNA for the TCR libraries was isolated. The protocol used for the library was 5' RACE. The run used an Illumina HiSeq 2000. A universal primer binding site was added through template switching, and the final cDNA carried a unique molecular identifier so that TCR cDNA molecules could be counted accurately. First-strand cDNA for TCR alpha and beta chains was synthesized from specific primers in the conserved constant-segment region. To control for contamination, every cDNA library carried two barcodes: a SMART-Mk sample barcode plus Illumina barcodes. Two successive PCR steps introduced TruSeq adapter sequences along with Illumina sample barcodes. Sequencing of the TCR alpha and beta cDNA libraries was done on the Illumina HiSeq platform using custom primers. Under the source paper's analysis protocol: MiGEC processed the raw reads to extract unique molecular identifiers, while MiXCR was used to determine the CDR3 positions. For each individual, recombination models were inferred using an EM algorithm with the repgenHMM and IGoR tools. The tcR package in R was used for shared clonotype analysis, with sharing normalized by the product of cloneset sizes. To study raw recombination without the effects of thymic and clonal selection, out-of-frame nonproductive sequences were analyzed. The public sequencing data were trimmed at Q25 with fastp and processed into clonotypes with MiXCR by TCRdb, which kept only in-frame beta chains. Rows merge per CDR3 protein into single entries with the most common DNA and genes. TCRdb, rather than the study authors, made the V and J calls. Recorded for this sample are hundreds of thousands of distinct CDR3 sequences; 20% to 25% of them occurred a single time. The biggest ten clones account for 4% to 4.5% of the sample.

The full study reports these points: Zero-insertion analyses could be partly confounded by invariant T cells such as MAIT and iNKT, although diverse VJ usage argued against such confounding for most clonotypes. Conclusions relied on cross-sectional statistical analysis, since the same donors could not be followed over many years. In beta out-of-frame sequences, excess twin sharing was weaker, because having fewer shared sequences lowered the signal-to-noise ratio. Compared with coincidental sharing between unrelated individuals, out-of-frame TCR alpha sequences shared between twins showed an excess of sequences with low generation probability. In monozygotic twins, recombination models systematically underestimated out-of-frame TCR alpha sharing, but the models matched the sharing seen between unrelated individuals. Abundant cord blood beta clonotypes carried fewer insertions; young adult naive repertoires showed a weaker similar trend, while memory repertoires showed none.

The CDR3 holds 14 amino acids from the cysteine to the phenylalanine. The retained sequence is limited to the CDR3, 42 bases, with the frame set at the first base. Per the germline V gene, SGDLS is the CDR1 and YYNGEE is the CDR2. V lost 0 bases and J lost 3 bases; the stretch between them is 8 bases long. These data also formed part of another study, on T cells expressing NK-cell markers. Reported in the second study: In sorted CD3+CD56+NKG2C+, CD3+CD56+NKG2C- and CD3+CD56-NKG2C+ T-cell subsets from about 8 donors, TCR beta-chain repertoires were profiled. Among the eight sequenced donors, only one was HCMV-seronegative, while the other seven were HCMV-seropositive. In several experiments an anti-gammadeltaTCR antibody was added to restrict sorting to alphabetaTCR-expressing T cells. In six donors, the dominant CD3+CD56+NKG2C+ clonotypes were among the top 10 CD8+ clonotypes and accounted for roughly 1.0-7.0% of CD8+ T cells. Those dominant clonotypes were again the most abundant among CD3+CD56-NKG2C+ cells in a few donors, at about 28.3-60.1%. Whether the expanded NKG2C-expressing T cell clones were specific for HCMV antigens was left unclear. All eight donors whose samples were sequenced were randomly selected healthy volunteers, three of them men and five women. HCMV serostatus was determined by detecting HCMV-specific IgG in serum with a commercial ELISA kit. For several donors, bulk peripheral blood T-cell repertoires were also sequenced from unsorted PBMC. Reads were demultiplexed and grouped by UMI with MIGEC, and clonotypes were assembled and quantified with MiTCR. To exclude erroneous sequences, only TCR cDNA sequences supported by at least two reads were retained. The tcR package was used for downstream repertoire analysis, with clonotypes matched between fractions based on CDR3 nucleotide sequence plus V segment. VDJmatch was used to annotate antigen specificity against VDJdb, with one amino acid substitution allowed in CDR3.

The sequencing input was PBMCs. The origin of this receptor is a woman under 30 in good health. The chain uses TRBV9 and TRBJ2-3; no confident D gene assignment can be made. The CDR3 protein sequence reads: CASSVVTNTDTQYF. In nucleotide form, the sequence is TGTGCCAGCAGCGTAGTAACTAATACAGATACGCAGTATTTT.